This T cell receptor beta chain comes out of a study of T cell changes during pregnancy in multiple sclerosis. Here immunoSEQ multiplex PCR was the method, and the copy in TCRdb shows in-frame clones only, minus some. The sample has tens of thousands of clones, approximately 91% seen once. Per the germline V gene, CDR1 is MNHEY and CDR2 is SMNVEV (reference sequence). The CDR3 is 14 amino acids. V lost 2 bases and J lost 4, with 11 bases in between. The chain carries TRBV27 and TRBJ1-2; D may be TRBD1 (6 bases). The receptor was isolated from a female donor with multiple sclerosis, enrolled in a pregnancy study. Sequenced material: peripheral blood, taken in the first trimester of pregnancy. For the CDR3, the DNA is TGTGCCAGCAGTTTAGGGGGGGCCGGCTATGGCTACACCTTC. Translated: CASSLGGAGYGYTF.